This TCR beta chain originates from a study of Tregs in tolerant kidney transplant recipients. Study as a whole: A roughly 3-day belatacept mixed lymphocyte reaction, sometimes plus 5-day graft donor restimulation, preceded CD4+CD25+CD127- sorting.

On this clone itself: Antigen specificity is unknown.

Using immunoSEQ multiplex PCR, the repertoire was profiled, and TCRdb retains in-frame clones only, with some absent. This table holds about 44,000 clones, just under 97% found once. The receptor was isolated from a human donor in good health. Source material: Tregs from blood cultured with allogeneic cells.

The CDR3 protein is CASSPVSSSYEQYF. The CDR3, as DNA: TGTGCCAGCTCACCGGTGAGTAGCTCCTACGAGCAGTACTTC. V is TRBV18 and J is TRBJ2-7; D gene ambiguous. Germline V gene data show CDR1 as KGHSH and CDR2 as LQKENI. V shed 3 bases and J shed 0 bases, with 9 bases lying between them. The CDR3 consists of 14 residues.